This T cell receptor (beta chain) was retrieved from a study of cytomegalovirus exposure and HLA in healthy donors. TCRdb's table, derived via immunoSEQ multiplex PCR, lists solely in-frame clones and lacks some. This table holds approximately 150,000 clones, 70% to 90% found once. The clonotype was recovered from a man under 40 in good health and CMV-seropositive. The sequenced sample was PBMCs.

CDR3 sequence: CASSPDWNEQFF. Here the CDR3 DNA reads TGTGCCAGCAGCCCGGACTGGAATGAGCAGTTCTTC. The chain recombines TRBV14 with TRBJ2-1, with D maybe TRBD2 (5 bases). The germline V and J ends were trimmed by 4 bases and 7 bases, with 8 bases remaining between them. The germline V gene has CDR1 SGHDN and CDR2 FVKESK. This CDR3 is built from 12 residues. The complete variable domain, with remaining parts taken from reference TRBV14 and TRBJ2-1, reads EAGVTQFPSHSVIEKGQTVTLRCDPISGHDNLYWYRRVMGKEIKFLLHFVKESKQDESGMPNNRFLAERTGGTYSTLKVQPAELEDSGVYFCASSPDWNEQFFGPGTRLTVL.